This TCR beta chain was obtained from a study of blood T cell repertoires in COVID-19. At the level of the study: From T cells, B-cell-depleted T cells, or PBMCs came the material, which was cDNA or gDNA.

The junction had 5 bases not matched to a gene; V was cut back by 2 bases and J by 6 bases. CDR3 length: 16 residues. Germline CDR1 and CDR2: SGDLS and YYNGEE. In the study's own analysis: Amplifying reference gene primers gave estimates of nucleated cell counts. Data came from immunoSEQ multiplex PCR; TCRdb stores just in-frame clones and leaves some out. The V and J calls and the clone size are those of that table, but D and trimming were determined from the DNA. The sample holds about 310,000 clones, roughly 87% seen once. What was sequenced was peripheral blood. The chain carries TRBV9 and TRBJ2-3; 14 bases agree with TRBD2. This sequence was found in a man aged 45 to 65 with active or convalescent COVID-19. This CDR3 is CASSVGLAGEGDTQYF. In DNA, the CDR3 is TGTGCCAGCAGCGTGGGACTAGCGGGAGAGGGCGATACGCAGTATTTT.